The entry that follows covers one T cell receptor (beta chain) sequence. TCRdb used MiXCR to reprocess the RT-PCR reads, holding one entry per CDR3 protein. The table records a few hundred thousand distinct CDR3 sequences, approximately 14% of them present only once. The J segment lost 3 bases and the V segment lost 10 bases, leaving 14 bases of the junction unmatched. Germline V gives CDR1 MNHEY, CDR2 SVGEGT. This CDR3 has 16 residues. The data originate from a study of response to subunit inactivated influenza vaccine. The TCR was taken from a man aged 45-60 years who received an inactivated influenza vaccine. This chain uses TRBV6-2 or TRBV6-3 with TRBJ2-3, with 9 bases fitting TRBD1. The sample was PBMCs from blood, taken 12 days after vaccination. The CDR3 DNA is TGTGCCACGAAGGGTACCGGGACAGGGACGACAGATACGCAGTATTTT. Translating gives CATKGTGTGTTDTQYF.